Listed here are 5 T cell receptor beta chains from one sample, sequenced in a study of identical twins (TCRdb year 2016). Receptor libraries were prepared by 5' RACE. These reads were obtained on an Illumina HiSeq 2000. TCRdb ran its own pipeline on the public reads, namely fastp trimming at Q25 and MiXCR clone calling, and kept in-frame beta chains. Each CDR3 protein gets just one entry, which takes the most common genes and DNA from the rows behind it. The sample has about 280,000 distinct CDR3 sequences on record, roughly 8.6% of them singletons. The top ten clones comprise less than 2.5% of the sample. These data are also associated with another study on yellow fever vaccine responses in identical twins.

Material: memory (CD45RO+) T cells sorted from blood. Sample cell subset or site, as interpreted from the label and publication: CD45RO+ enriched T cells. These receptor sequences come from a woman aged 18 to 35 in good health.

This clonotype was detected many times. The chain joins TRBV5-1 to TRBJ1-1, with D uncertain. Trimming took 1 base from V and 3 from J, leaving 13 bases between them. The CDR3 has 15 residues. Germline V gene lookup returns CDR1 SGHRS and CDR2 YFSETQ. CDR3 protein: CASSLRVGSDTEAFF. CDR3 nucleotides: TGCGCCAGCAGCTTGCGGGTGGGGTCTGACACTGAAGCTTTCTTT.

There are many counts of this clonotype. The V call is TRBV20-1, the J call TRBJ2-1; D gene unclear. Trimming removed 2 bases at V and 7 bases at J, with 6 bases between. Germline V gives CDR1 DFQATT, CDR2 SNEGSKA (reference sequence). This CDR3 comprises 11 residues. CDR3 amino acids: CSARPQNEQFF. In nucleotides, the CDR3 is TGCAGTGCTAGACCCCAAAATGAGCAGTTCTTC.

This chain uses TRBV3-1 with TRBJ2-1; 15 positions agree with TRBD2. Germline CDR1 is LGHDT and CDR2 is YNNKEL (reference sequence). V shed 0 bases and J 0 bases; nucleotides not matched to a gene: 9. This CDR3 spans 21 amino acids. The chain's CDR3 is CASSQDVPGTSGGSSYNEQFF. CDR3 coding DNA: TGTGCCAGCAGCCAAGATGTTCCCGGGACTAGCGGGGGGAGCTCCTACAATGAGCAGTTCTTC.

This clonotype has a count of ten or more. The chain recombines TRBV11-2 with TRBJ2-5; 8 nucleotides agree with TRBD2. Germline CDR1 reads SGHAT; CDR2 reads FQNNGV. CDR3 size: 18 residues. V lost 0 bases, J lost 2 bases, and 11 bases stayed unmatched. The DNA of the CDR3 is TGTGCCAGCAGCTTAGATATCGCGGGGGGCCCTTGGCAAGAGACCCAGTACTTC. Encoded protein: CASSLDIAGGPWQETQYF.

The sample holds a few counts of this clonotype. V usage is TRBV27 and J usage is TRBJ2-2, with D possibly TRBD1 on 6 matching bases. This CDR3 region has 15 residues. V was trimmed by 2 bases and J by 3 bases, leaving 10 bases between them. Germline V gene sequence: CDR1 MNHEY, CDR2 SMNVEV (reference sequence). CDR3 loop: CASSLKQGYTGELFF. The CDR3 nucleotides read TGTGCCAGCAGTTTAAAACAGGGTTACACCGGGGAGCTGTTTTTT.